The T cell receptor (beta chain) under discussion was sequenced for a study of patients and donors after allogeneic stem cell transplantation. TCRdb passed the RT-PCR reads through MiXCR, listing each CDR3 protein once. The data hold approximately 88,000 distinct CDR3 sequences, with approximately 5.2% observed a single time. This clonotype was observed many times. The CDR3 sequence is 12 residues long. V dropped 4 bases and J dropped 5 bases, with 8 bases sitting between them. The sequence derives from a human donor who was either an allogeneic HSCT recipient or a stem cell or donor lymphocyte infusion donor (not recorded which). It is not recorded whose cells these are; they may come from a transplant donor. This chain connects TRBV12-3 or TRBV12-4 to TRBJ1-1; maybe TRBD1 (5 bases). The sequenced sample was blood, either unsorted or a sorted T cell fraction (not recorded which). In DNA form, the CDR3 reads TGTGCCAGCAGTTGGTCAGGGACTGAAGCTTTCTTT. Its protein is CASSWSGTEAFF.